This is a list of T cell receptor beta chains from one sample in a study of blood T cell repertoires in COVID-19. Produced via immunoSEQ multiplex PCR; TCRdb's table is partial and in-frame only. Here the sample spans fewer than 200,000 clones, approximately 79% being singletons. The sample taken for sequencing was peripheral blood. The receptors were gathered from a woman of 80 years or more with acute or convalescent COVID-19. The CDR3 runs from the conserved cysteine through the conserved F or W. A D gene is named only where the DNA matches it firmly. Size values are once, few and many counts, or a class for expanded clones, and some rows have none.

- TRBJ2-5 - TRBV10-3 CAISAWSGGDNQETQYF TGTGCCATCAGTGCTTGGAGTGGAGGTGACAACCAAGAGACCCAGTACTTC
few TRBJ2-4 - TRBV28 CASSLSGLDIQYF TGTGCCAGCAGTTTAAGCGGGCTGGACATTCAGTACTTC
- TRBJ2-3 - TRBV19 CASSTGAFRADTQYF TGTGCCAGTAGCACGGGAGCCTTTCGGGCAGATACGCAGTATTTT
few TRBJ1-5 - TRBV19 CASSIDRNLHQPQHF TGTGCCAGTAGTATAGACAGGAACCTTCATCAGCCCCAGCATTTT
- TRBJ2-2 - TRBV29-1 CSVEGLSNTGELFF TGCAGCGTTGAGGGACTTAGCAACACCGGGGAGCTGTTTTTT
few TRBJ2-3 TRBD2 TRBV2 CASSEIGLANTDTQYF TGTGCCAGCAGTGAAATCGGACTAGCGAACACAGATACGCAGTATTTT
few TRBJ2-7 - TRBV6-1 CASSERGYEQYF TGTGCCAGCAGTGAAAGGGGCTACGAGCAGTACTTC
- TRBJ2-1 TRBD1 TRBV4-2 CASSQRLTGVGTYNEQFF TGTGCCAGCAGCCAACGGTTAACAGGGGTAGGCACCTACAATGAGCAGTTCTTC
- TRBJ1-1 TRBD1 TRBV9 CASSEGTGVYTEAFF TGTGCCAGCAGCGAGGGGACAGGGGTCTACACTGAAGCTTTCTTT
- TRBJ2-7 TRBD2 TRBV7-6 CASSPGTSGSSHEQYF TGTGCCAGCAGCCCTGGGACTAGCGGGAGTTCCCACGAGCAGTACTTC
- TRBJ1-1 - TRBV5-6 CASSLDPGGDAFF TGTGCCAGCAGCTTGGACCCAGGCGGGGATGCTTTCTTT
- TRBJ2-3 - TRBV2 CASSKLVTTDTQYF TGTGCCAGCAGTAAACTAGTTACCACAGATACGCAGTATTTT
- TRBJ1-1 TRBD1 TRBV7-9 CASSLTQGDTEAFF TGTGCCAGCAGCCTCACTCAGGGGGACACTGAAGCTTTCTTT
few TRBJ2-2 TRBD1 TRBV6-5 CASSYSGTGYTGELFF TGTGCCAGCAGTTACTCGGGGACAGGGTACACCGGGGAGCTGTTTTTT
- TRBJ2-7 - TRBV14 CASSQSPNSYEQYF TGTGCCAGCAGCCAGTCACCTAACTCCTACGAGCAGTACTTC
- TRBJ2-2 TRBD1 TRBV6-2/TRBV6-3 CASSGAGTGITGELFF TGTGCCAGCAGTGGGGCCGGGACAGGGATTACCGGGGAGCTGTTTTTT
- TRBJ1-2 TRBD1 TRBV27 CASSLFGRNGQAKSYGYTF TGTGCCAGCAGTTTATTTGGGCGAAATGGACAGGCAAAAAGCTATGGCTACACCTTC
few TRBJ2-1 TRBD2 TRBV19 CASSIRTSGSYNEQFF TGTGCCAGTAGTATAAGGACTAGCGGTTCCTACAATGAGCAGTTCTTC
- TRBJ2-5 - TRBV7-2 CASSLLGLQETQYF TGTGCCAGCAGCTTACTGGGGCTACAAGAGACCCAGTACTTC
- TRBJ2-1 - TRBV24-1 CATSDRDEQFF TGTGCCACCAGTGACCGGGATGAGCAGTTCTTC
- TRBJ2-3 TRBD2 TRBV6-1 CASSARTSGTTDTQYF TGTGCCAGCAGTGCCCGGACTAGCGGGACCACAGATACGCAGTATTTT
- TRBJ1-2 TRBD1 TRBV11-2 CASSSGQGGFYGYTF TGTGCCAGCAGCTCCGGACAGGGAGGATTCTATGGCTACACCTTC
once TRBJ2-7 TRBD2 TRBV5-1 CASSVSGNSYEQYF TGCGCCAGCAGCGTTAGCGGGAATTCCTACGAGCAGTACTTC
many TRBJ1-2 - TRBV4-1 CASRYREIANYGYTF TGCGCCAGCAGGTACCGGGAGATAGCTAACTATGGCTACACCTTC
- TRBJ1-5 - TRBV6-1 CASSEGQGRIRGLPQHF TGTGCCAGCAGTGAAGGTCAAGGCAGGATCCGAGGGTTGCCCCAGCATTTT
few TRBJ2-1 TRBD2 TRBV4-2 CASSQVDGTREARQQFF TGTGCCAGCAGCCAAGTAGACGGGACTCGGGAGGCGAGGCAGCAGTTCTTC
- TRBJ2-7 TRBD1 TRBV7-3 CASSQGGPIYEQYF TGTGCCAGCAGCCAAGGGGGCCCCATTTACGAGCAGTACTTC
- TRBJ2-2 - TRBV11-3 CASSLGSVNTGELFF TGTGCCAGCAGCTTAGGGTCGGTAAACACCGGGGAGCTGTTTTTT
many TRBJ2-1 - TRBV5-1 CASSYPREVNEQFF TGCGCCAGCAGCTACCCCAGGGAAGTTAATGAGCAGTTCTTC
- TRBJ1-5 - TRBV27 CASSRPMRDQPQHF TGTGCCAGCAGCCGCCCCATGAGAGATCAGCCCCAGCATTTT
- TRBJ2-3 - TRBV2 CASSERLGTDTQYF TGTGCCAGCAGCGAACGGCTAGGCACAGATACGCAGTATTTT
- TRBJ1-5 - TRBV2 CASRGSGQPQHF TGTGCCAGCAGGGGTTCGGGTCAGCCCCAGCATTTT
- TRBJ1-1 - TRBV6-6 CASWGDTEAFF TGTGCCAGCTGGGGGGACACTGAAGCTTTCTTT
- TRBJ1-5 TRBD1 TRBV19 CASSIVRQGFQPQHF TGTGCCAGTAGTATAGTTCGACAGGGGTTTCAGCCCCAGCATTTT
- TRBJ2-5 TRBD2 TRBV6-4 CASSEFLAGGKEETQYF TGTGCCAGCAGTGAATTCCTAGCGGGAGGGAAGGAAGAGACCCAGTACTTC
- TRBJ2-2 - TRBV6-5 CASSSDRPANTGELFF TGTGCCAGCAGTTCAGACAGGCCCGCGAACACCGGGGAGCTGTTTTTT
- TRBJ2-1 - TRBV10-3 CAITGSYNEQFF TGTGCCATCACGGGCTCCTACAATGAGCAGTTCTTC
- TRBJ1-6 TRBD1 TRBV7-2 CASSIAPGQNSPLHF TGTGCCAGCAGCATTGCACCGGGACAGAATTCACCCCTCCACTTT
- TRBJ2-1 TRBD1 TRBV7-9 CASSYTGGPNEQFF TGTGCCAGCAGCTACACAGGGGGCCCGAATGAGCAGTTCTTC
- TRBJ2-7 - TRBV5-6 CASNRFGGYDEQYF TGTGCCAGCAACCGGTTTGGGGGCTACGACGAGCAGTACTTC
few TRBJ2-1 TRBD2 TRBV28 CASSFRGASGSPYNEQFF TGTGCCAGCAGTTTTAGGGGGGCAAGCGGGAGCCCCTACAATGAGCAGTTCTTC
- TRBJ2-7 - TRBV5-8 CASSLLGHYVPYEQYF TGTGCCAGCAGCTTGTTGGGACATTACGTCCCCTACGAGCAGTACTTC
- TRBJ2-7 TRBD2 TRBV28 CASRPTSGDSYEQYF TGTGCCAGCAGACCAACTAGCGGGGACTCCTACGAGCAGTACTTC
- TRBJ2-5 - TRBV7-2 CASSLYNQETQYF TGTGCCAGCAGCTTATACAACCAAGAGACCCAGTACTTC
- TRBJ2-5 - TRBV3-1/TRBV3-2 CASSQDFKARETQYF TGTGCCAGCAGCCAAGACTTCAAGGCCAGGGAGACCCAGTACTTC
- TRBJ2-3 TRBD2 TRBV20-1 CSASLTSGTDTQYF TGCAGTGCTAGTCTGACTAGCGGTACAGATACGCAGTATTTT
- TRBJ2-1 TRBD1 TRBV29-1 CSVRDRAYNEQFF TGCAGCGTCCGGGACAGGGCCTACAATGAGCAGTTCTTC
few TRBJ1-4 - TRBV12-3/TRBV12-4 CASSTMGGEKLFF TGTGCCAGCAGCACCATGGGGGGGGAAAAACTGTTTTTT
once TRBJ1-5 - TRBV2 CASSVRRASQPQHF TGTGCCAGCAGTGTGAGGAGGGCCTCTCAGCCCCAGCATTTT
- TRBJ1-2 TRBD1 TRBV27 CASRDQGAVYGYTF TGTGCCAGCAGGGATCAGGGGGCGGTCTATGGCTACACCTTC
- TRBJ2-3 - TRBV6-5 CASSYGGWLDTQYF TGTGCCAGCAGTTACGGTGGCTGGTTGGATACGCAGTATTTT
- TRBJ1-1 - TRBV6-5 CASSYTTTGNTEAFF TGTGCCAGCAGTTACACCACGACGGGAAACACTGAAGCTTTCTTT
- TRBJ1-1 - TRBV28 CASSLEQGRAFF TGTGCCAGCAGTTTAGAACAGGGAAGGGCTTTCTTT
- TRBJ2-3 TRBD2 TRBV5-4 CASTLAGGADTQYF TGTGCCAGCACCCTAGCGGGAGGCGCAGATACGCAGTATTTT
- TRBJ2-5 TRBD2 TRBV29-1 CSSGREETQYF TGCAGTAGCGGGAGAGAAGAGACCCAGTACTTC
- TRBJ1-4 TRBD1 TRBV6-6 CASSIRQGIHEKLFF TGTGCCAGCAGTATACGACAGGGGATCCATGAAAAACTGTTTTTT
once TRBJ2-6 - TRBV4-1 CASSQDRSRGTSGANVLTF TGCGCCAGCAGCCAAGATAGGTCAAGGGGAACGTCTGGGGCCAACGTCCTGACTTTC
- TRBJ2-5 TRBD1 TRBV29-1 CSARGQGEETQYF TGCAGCGCCCGGGGACAGGGTGAAGAGACCCAGTACTTC